Following are 32 T cell receptor beta chains from one sample sequenced in a study of shared clonotypes between healthy human individuals. Selected positively for CCR7 and CD45RO-negative, naive CD8 cells excluded terminally differentiated effector memory CD45RA+ cells. Using immunoSEQ multiplex PCR, the repertoire was profiled, and TCRdb retains in-frame clones only, with some absent. The table includes roughly 2.1 million clones, 90% to 95% detected once. The sequenced material came from naive CD8+ T cells from PBMCs. These receptors were collected from a man aged 18 to 29 in good health. Some clones in this sample may be carry-over from other donors' samples.

The V and J genes are TRBV5-8 and TRBJ2-7, with D tentatively TRBD1 (5 bases). Trimming cost V 4 bases and J 2 bases, with 16 bases left between them. This CDR3 comprises 15 residues. Germline lookup yields CDR1 SGHTS and CDR2 YDEGEE. This CDR3 is CASSPRAGLTYEQYF. In DNA form, the CDR3 reads TGTGCCAGCAGCCCCAGGGCAGGGCTCACCTACGAGCAGTACTTC.

This CDR3 reads CASSLVPGRSSYEQYF. The DNA of the CDR3 is TGCGCCAGCAGCTTGGTGCCGGGCCGCAGCTCCTACGAGCAGTACTTC. V and J are TRBV5-1 and TRBJ2-7; D gene uncertain. Trimming took 0 bases from V and 0 from J, leaving 13 bases between them. This CDR3 has 16 residues. Germline CDR1 SGHRS, CDR2 YFSETQ.

V usage is TRBV9 and J usage is TRBJ2-1; no firm D call. CDR3 length: 14 residues. V was clipped by 4 bases and J by 0 bases, with 8 bases between them. CDR1 is SGDLS, CDR2 YYNGEE, per germline. The CDR3 reads CASSRYNSYNEQFF. The CDR3 bases are TGTGCCAGCAGCCGTTACAACTCCTACAATGAGCAGTTCTTC.

Of note for this clone: The same CDR3 is also encoded by other DNA sequences in this sample. V gene TRBV29-1 combines with J gene TRBJ2-7; 11 bases align to TRBD2. V lost 7 bases, J lost 1 base, and 6 bases stayed unmatched. This CDR3 region has 14 residues. The germline CDR1 and CDR2 sequences are SQVTM and ANQGSEA. The CDR3 coding sequence is TGCAGCGCCTTAGCGGGAGGGCCGTCCTACGAGCAGTACTTC. Its protein product is CSALAGGPSYEQYF.

The gene calls are TRBV6-6 and TRBJ2-7; possibly TRBD1 for D (6 bases). Germline values: CDR1 MNHNY, CDR2 SVGAGI (reference sequence). The ends were cut back, 11 bases at V and 2 bases at J, with 16 bases in the middle. This CDR3 is built from 13 residues. As DNA, the CDR3 is TGTGCCCATAAGAGCGACAGGACCTACGAGCAGTACTTC. The encoded protein is CAHKSDRTYEQYF.

The V gene is TRBV7-9, the J gene TRBJ2-5; D remains ambiguous. Germline CDR1 and CDR2: SEHNR and FQNEAQ (reference sequence). The length of the CDR3 is 12 residues. V was cut by 2 bases and J by 1 base, with 2 bases left in between. The CDR3 loop reads CASSLFQETQYF. CDR3 coding DNA: TGTGCCAGCAGCTTATTCCAAGAGACCCAGTACTTC.

The chain combines TRBV6-5 with TRBJ1-1; no reliable D call. CDR1 and CDR2 from the germline V gene are MNHEY and SVGAGI. Trimming shortened V by 2 bases and J by 3 bases, and 7 bases separated the two germline ends. This CDR3 region has 13 residues. The CDR3 DNA reads as TGTGCCAGCAGTTACAGGGTCGACACTGAAGCTTTCTTT. This translates into CASSYRVDTEAFF.

V is TRBV15 and J is TRBJ1-2; D is undetermined. The CDR3 has 13 residues. V lost 3 bases and J lost 5, with 10 bases in between. CDR1 and CDR2 from the germline V gene are LNHNV and YYDKDF (reference sequence). CDR3 loop: CATSSPTVYGYTF. CDR3 nucleotide sequence: TGTGCCACCAGCAGTCCCACCGTGTATGGCTACACCTTC.

CDR3 region: CASSSRQGSVSYEQYF. CDR3 sequence (DNA): TGTGCCAGCAGCTCTAGGCAGGGAAGCGTGTCCTACGAGCAGTACTTC. The chain links TRBV7-9 to TRBJ2-7; perhaps TRBD1 as D (5 bases). The germline V and J ends were trimmed by 4 bases and 1 base, with 17 bases remaining between them. Germline V lookup: CDR1 SEHNR, CDR2 FQNEAQ (reference sequence). The CDR3 is 16 residues long. Supplemented by reference TRBV7-9 and TRBJ2-7, the full variable domain reads DTGVSQNPRHKITKRGQNVTFRCDPISEHNRLYWYRQTLGQGPEFLTYFQNEAQLEKSRLLSDRFSAERPKGSFSTLEIQRTEQGDSAMYLCASSSRQGSVSYEQYFGPGTRLTVT.

The V gene is TRBV5-1, the J gene TRBJ1-2; D is ambiguous. The CDR3 covers 13 residues. V lost 6 bases and J lost 8, with 17 bases in between. Germline values: CDR1 SGHRS, CDR2 YFSETQ. CDR3 sequence: CASTYDGSIGYTF. CDR3 bases: TGCGCCAGCACCTATGACGGGAGTATCGGCTACACCTTC.

The chain links TRBV15 to TRBJ2-1; D not certain. Germline V lookup: CDR1 LNHNV, CDR2 YYDKDF (reference sequence). The V and J ends lost 0 bases and 5 bases respectively, with 2 bases between them. The CDR3 runs to 12 residues. The CDR3 DNA sequence: TGTGCCACCAGCAGAGACAACAATGAGCAGTTCTTC. Its protein is CATSRDNNEQFF.

This clone was observed a handful of times. The sample carries other DNA sequences with the same CDR3. This chain connects TRBV28 to TRBJ2-7, with 9 bases fitting TRBD1. This CDR3 spans 13 amino acids. The germline V gene encodes CDR1 MDHEN and CDR2 SYDVKM. Trimming at V came to 5 bases and at J to 3 bases, leaving 2 bases not matched to a gene. CDR3 in amino acids: CASSRTGDYEQYF. For the CDR3, the DNA is TGTGCCAGCAGTCGGACAGGGGACTACGAGCAGTACTTC. Using reference TRBV28 and TRBJ2-7 for the parts outside the CDR3, the full variable domain is DVKVTQSSRYLVKRTGEKVFLECVQDMDHENMFWYRQDPGLGLRLIYFSYDVKMKEKGDIPEGYSVSREKKERFSLILESASTNQTSMYLCASSRTGDYEQYFGPGTRLTVT.

Here the CDR3 reads CASSPYGLAGDEQFF. The CDR3 DNA reads as TGCGCCAGCAGCCCCTATGGACTAGCGGGAGATGAGCAGTTCTTC. The chain couples TRBV5-1 to TRBJ2-1; TRBD2 aligns across 13 bases. CDR3 length: 15 residues. Germline values: CDR1 SGHRS, CDR2 YFSETQ. Trimming removed 4 bases from V and 8 bases from J; junction bases left unmatched: 6.

The V gene is TRBV7-9, the J gene TRBJ1-2; 10 nucleotides align to TRBD1. CDR1 SEHNR and CDR2 FQNEAQ come from the germline V gene (reference sequence). The CDR3 has 14 residues. V lost 5 bases to trimming and J lost 8 bases; unmatched junction nucleotides: 8. In DNA form, the CDR3 reads TGTGCCAGCAGCGATGACAGGGGGCTTTACGGCTACACCTTC. It yields the protein CASSDDRGLYGYTF.

This chain links TRBV28 with TRBJ2-1; perhaps TRBD2 as D (5 bases). Germline loops: CDR1 MDHEN, CDR2 SYDVKM. The germline V and J ends were trimmed by 6 bases and 9 bases, with 15 bases remaining between them. The CDR3 consists of 13 residues. The DNA for the CDR3 is TGTGCCAGCAGCTCAATGCGGACTCCTGAGCAGTTCTTC. It codes for CASSSMRTPEQFF.

The rearrangement uses TRBV30 and TRBJ1-2; D call uncertain. The V gene lost 0 bases and the J gene lost 4 bases, with 9 bases spanning the gap. This CDR3 spans 13 amino acids. In germline, CDR1 is GTSNPN, CDR2 SVGIG (reference sequence). CDR3 protein: CAWSVLGVYGYTF. CDR3 nucleotides: TGTGCCTGGAGTGTACTTGGGGTCTATGGCTACACCTTC.

This clone has a handful of counts. The chain joins TRBV11-2 to TRBJ1-1, with D possibly TRBD1 on 5 matching bases. The CDR3 sequence is 13 residues long. Per germline, CDR1 SGHAT and CDR2 FQNNGV. V lost 5 bases, J lost 0 bases, and 7 bases lay in between. CDR3 protein: CASSAGVNTEAFF. The CDR3 DNA reads as TGTGCCAGCAGCGCGGGGGTGAACACTGAAGCTTTCTTT.

The chain employs TRBV10-3 and TRBJ1-4, with 8 bases aligning to TRBD1. Germline CDR1 reads ENHRY; CDR2 reads SYGVKD. The CDR3 has 13 amino acids. The ends lost 8 bases at V and 7 bases at J; junction bases unmatched: 6. The CDR3 is CAIWEGTGEKLFF. Written as DNA, the CDR3 is TGTGCCATCTGGGAGGGGACAGGTGAAAAACTGTTTTTT.

The chain combines TRBV19 with TRBJ2-3; 13 nucleotides line up with TRBD2. With V trimmed by 5 bases and J by 7 bases, 6 bases remained unmatched. Germline loops: CDR1 LNHDA, CDR2 SQIVND (reference sequence). The CDR3 covers 15 residues. The CDR3 spells CASSPSGLAGNTQYF. CDR3 DNA: TGTGCCAGTAGTCCCTCGGGACTAGCGGGAAATACGCAGTATTTT. Based on the CDR3 plus reference TRBV19 and TRBJ2-3, the full variable domain is DGGITQSPKYLFRKEGQNVTLSCEQNLNHDAMYWYRQDPGQGLRLIYYSQIVNDFQKGDIAEGYSVSREKKESFPLTVTSAQKNPTAFYLCASSPSGLAGNTQYFGPGTRLTVL.

The chain is built from TRBV9 and TRBJ2-1; D is undetermined. The length of the CDR3 is 15 residues. The V gene lost 3 bases and the J gene lost 0 bases, with 10 bases spanning the gap. In germline, CDR1 is SGDLS, CDR2 YYNGEE. This CDR3 is CASSALASSYNEQFF. The CDR3 DNA sequence: TGTGCCAGCAGCGCCTTAGCCAGCTCCTACAATGAGCAGTTCTTC.

Concerning this clone itself: Other DNA sequences in the sample encode the same CDR3. V usage is TRBV7-9 and J usage is TRBJ2-3; D gene unclear. Germline loops: CDR1 SEHNR, CDR2 FQNEAQ (reference sequence). Between the trimmed V and J ends, which lost 1 base and 0 bases, there was a span of 5 bases. The CDR3 consists of 14 residues. The CDR3 bases are TGTGCCAGCAGCTTAGGACGGAGCACAGATACGCAGTATTTT. Its protein is CASSLGRSTDTQYF.

The chain employs TRBV27 and TRBJ1-1; TRBD1 might be the D (6 bases). The V end lost 0 bases, the J end lost 4 bases, and 9 bases lay between the germline ends. The CDR3 extends over 14 amino acids. The germline V gene has CDR1 MNHEY and CDR2 SMNVEV (reference sequence). The DNA of the CDR3 is TGTGCCAGCAGTTTATCTCAGGGGATCACTGAAGCTTTCTTT. It translates to CASSLSQGITEAFF.

This clone showed up just once. The chain carries TRBV27 and TRBJ2-7; TRBD2 aligns across 9 bases. This CDR3 is 13 amino acids long. J lost 6 bases, V lost 3 bases, and 3 bases had no gene match. Germline V lookup: CDR1 MNHEY, CDR2 SMNVEV (reference sequence). The CDR3 here is CASSFSTSGEQYF. CDR3 DNA: TGTGCCAGCAGTTTTTCGACTAGCGGCGAGCAGTACTTC.

This chain uses TRBV11-2 with TRBJ2-5; TRBD1 agrees at 8 bases. The germline V gene has CDR1 SGHAT and CDR2 FQNNGV. The CDR3 contains 13 residues. Trimming removed 3 bases from V and 13 bases from J; junction bases left unmatched: 10. In nucleotides, the CDR3 is TGTGCCAGCAGCTTCAGGGGGCAACACAGCATGTACTTC. It codes for CASSFRGQHSMYF.

The chain joins TRBV5-4 to TRBJ1-2, with a possible D match to TRBD1 (6 bases). Trimming removed 0 bases at V and 2 bases at J, with 14 bases between. The germline V gene encodes CDR1 SGHNT and CDR2 YYREEE (reference sequence). The CDR3 consists of 16 residues. CDR3 DNA sequence: TGTGCCAGCAGCTTGGCCCTGCAGGGGTACAACTATGGCTACACCTTC. It encodes CASSLALQGYNYGYTF.

The chain links TRBV4-1 to TRBJ2-1; D ambiguous. Germline loops: CDR1 MGHRA, CDR2 YSYEKL. The CDR3 is made up of 17 amino acids. V was shortened by 4 bases and J by 3 bases, with 19 bases between the two germline ends. The CDR3 bases are TGCGCCAGCAGCCTCACCCTAGGCTTCCTAGACTACAATGAGCAGTTCTTC. This sequence encodes CASSLTLGFLDYNEQFF.

The V call is TRBV6-6, the J call TRBJ2-5; 7 positions match TRBD2. The CDR3 length is 15 residues. Trimming took 2 bases from V and 2 from J; bases not matched to a gene: 5. Germline values: CDR1 MNHNY, CDR2 SVGAGI (reference sequence). The CDR3 here is CASSYPREGQETQYF. As DNA, the CDR3 is TGTGCCAGCAGTTACCCGAGGGAGGGGCAAGAGACCCAGTACTTC.

The gene calls are TRBV27 and TRBJ1-2; no definite D call. This CDR3 region has 13 residues. V lost 2 bases to trimming and J lost 5 bases, with 9 bases between them. CDR1 is MNHEY, CDR2 SMNVEV, per germline (reference sequence). The CDR3 DNA follows: TGTGCCAGCAGTTTAGGGCTGGCTTATGGCTACACCTTC. Protein sequence: CASSLGLAYGYTF.

This chain joins TRBV6-5 and TRBJ2-2, with a weak D call TRBD1 (6 bases). Trimming shortened V by 2 bases and J by 0 bases, and 7 bases separated the two germline ends. CDR1 MNHEY and CDR2 SVGAGI come from the germline V gene. CDR3 length: 15 amino acids. The CDR3: CASSYGGTNTGELFF. Here the CDR3 DNA reads TGTGCCAGCAGTTACGGGGGCACGAACACCGGGGAGCTGTTTTTT.

In DNA, the CDR3 is TGTGCCAGCAGCGAGACTTTCATACAGCCCCAGCATTTT. This gives the protein CASSETFIQPQHF. The genes are TRBV6-1 and TRBJ1-5; no clear D gene. The CDR3 has 13 amino acids. Germline CDR1 MNHNS, CDR2 SASEGT. V was clipped by 6 bases and J by 7 bases, with 13 bases between them.

This clone was recorded once. The V call is TRBV7-3, the J call TRBJ1-2; a possible D gene is TRBD1 (5 bases). Germline-derived CDR1 and CDR2 are SGHTA and FQGTGA. This CDR3 spans 14 amino acids. V was shortened by 3 bases and J by 6 bases, with 14 bases between the two germline ends. The CDR3 is CASSFGGATDGYTF. In nucleotides, the CDR3 is TGTGCCAGCAGCTTCGGTGGGGCTACAGATGGCTACACCTTC.

As regards this clone: The same CDR3 arises from other DNA sequences in this sample as well. The V call is TRBV9, the J call TRBJ2-7; D not resolved. Germline lookup yields CDR1 SGDLS and CDR2 YYNGEE. The CDR3 extends over 14 amino acids. V was clipped by 0 bases and J by 3 bases, with 10 bases between them. The CDR3 spells CASSVGGRSYEQYF. For the CDR3, the DNA is TGTGCCAGCAGCGTAGGGGGTCGGAGCTACGAGCAGTACTTC.